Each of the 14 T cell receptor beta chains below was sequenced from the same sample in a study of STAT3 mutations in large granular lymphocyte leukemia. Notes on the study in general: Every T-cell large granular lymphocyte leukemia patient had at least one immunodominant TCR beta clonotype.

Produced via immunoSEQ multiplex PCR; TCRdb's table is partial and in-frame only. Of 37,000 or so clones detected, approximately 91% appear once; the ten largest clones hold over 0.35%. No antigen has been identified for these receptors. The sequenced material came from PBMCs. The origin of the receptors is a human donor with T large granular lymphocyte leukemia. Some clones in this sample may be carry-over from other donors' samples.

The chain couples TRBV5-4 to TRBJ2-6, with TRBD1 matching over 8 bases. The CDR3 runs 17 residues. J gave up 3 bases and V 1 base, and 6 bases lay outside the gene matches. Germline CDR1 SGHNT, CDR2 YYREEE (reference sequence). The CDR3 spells CASSLIGQGFGANVLTF. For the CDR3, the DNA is TGTGCCAGCAGCTTGATTGGACAGGGATTTGGGGCCAACGTCCTGACTTTC.

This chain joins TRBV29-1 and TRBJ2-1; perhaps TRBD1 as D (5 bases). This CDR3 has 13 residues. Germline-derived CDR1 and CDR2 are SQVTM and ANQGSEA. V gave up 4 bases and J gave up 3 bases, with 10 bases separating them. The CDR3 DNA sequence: TGCAGCGTTGGCCAGGGCAACTACAATGAGCAGTTCTTC. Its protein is CSVGQGNYNEQFF.

For the CDR3, the DNA is TGTGCCAGTAGTGTGACAGGGGGCAATCAGCCCCAGCATTTT. It translates to CASSVTGGNQPQHF. This chain links TRBV19 with TRBJ1-5; 8 bases fit TRBD1. The CDR3 contains 14 residues. V lost 5 bases and J lost 2; bases outside the gene matches: 2. From germline, CDR1 is LNHDA and CDR2 SQIVND (reference sequence).

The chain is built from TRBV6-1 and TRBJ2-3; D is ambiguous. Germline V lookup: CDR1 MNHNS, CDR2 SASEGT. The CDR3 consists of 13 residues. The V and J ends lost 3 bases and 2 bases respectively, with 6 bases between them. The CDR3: CASSDGYTDTQYF. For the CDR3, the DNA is TGTGCCAGCAGTGACGGGTACACAGATACGCAGTATTTT.

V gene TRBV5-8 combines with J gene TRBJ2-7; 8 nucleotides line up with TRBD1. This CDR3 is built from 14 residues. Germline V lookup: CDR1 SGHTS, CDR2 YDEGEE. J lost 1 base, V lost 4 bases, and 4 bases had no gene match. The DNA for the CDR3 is TGTGCCAGCAGCGCCAGACAGGGGTCCTACGAGCAGTACTTC. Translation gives CASSARQGSYEQYF. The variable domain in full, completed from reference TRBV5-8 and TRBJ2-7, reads EAGVTQSPTHLIKTRGQQATLRCSPISGHTSVYWYQQALGLGLQFLLWYDEGEERNRGNFPPRFSGRQFPNYSSELNVNALELEDSALYLCASSARQGSYEQYFGPGTRLTVT.

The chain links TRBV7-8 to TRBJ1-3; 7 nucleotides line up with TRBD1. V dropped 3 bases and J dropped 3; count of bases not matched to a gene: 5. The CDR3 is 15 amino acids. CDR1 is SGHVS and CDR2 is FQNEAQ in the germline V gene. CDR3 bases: TGTGCCAGCAGCTTCGACAGGGTAAATGGAAACACCATATATTTT. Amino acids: CASSFDRVNGNTIYF. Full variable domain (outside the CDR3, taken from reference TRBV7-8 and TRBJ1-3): GAGVSQSPRYKVAKRGQDVALRCDPISGHVSLFWYQQALGQGPEFLTYFQNEAQLDKSGLPSDRFFAERPEGSVSTLKIQRTQQEDSAVYLCASSFDRVNGNTIYFGEGSWLTVV.

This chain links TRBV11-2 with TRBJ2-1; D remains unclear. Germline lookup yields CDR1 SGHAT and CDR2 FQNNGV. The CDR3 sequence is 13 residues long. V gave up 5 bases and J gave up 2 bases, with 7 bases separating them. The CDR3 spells CASSLPPYNEQFF. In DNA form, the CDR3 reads TGTGCCAGCAGCCTCCCCCCCTACAATGAGCAGTTCTTC. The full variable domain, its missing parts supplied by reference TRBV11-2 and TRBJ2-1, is EAGVAQSPRYKIIEKRQSVAFWCNPISGHATLYWYQQILGQGPKLLIQFQNNGVVDDSQLPKDRFSAERLKGVDSTLKIQPAKLEDSAVYLCASSLPPYNEQFFGPGTRLTVL.

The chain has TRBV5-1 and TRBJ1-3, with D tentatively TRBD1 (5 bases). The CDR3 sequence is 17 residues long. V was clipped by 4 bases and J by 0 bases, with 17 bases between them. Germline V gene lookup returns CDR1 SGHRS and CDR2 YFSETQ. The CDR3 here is CASSPSQAFSSGNTIYF. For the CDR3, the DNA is TGCGCCAGCAGCCCGTCACAGGCCTTCTCCTCTGGAAACACCATATATTTT.

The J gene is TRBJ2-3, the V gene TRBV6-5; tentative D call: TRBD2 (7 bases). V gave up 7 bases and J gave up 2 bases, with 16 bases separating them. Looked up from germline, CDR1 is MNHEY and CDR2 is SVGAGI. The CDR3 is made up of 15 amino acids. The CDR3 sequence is CASTEGGGYTDTQYF. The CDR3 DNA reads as TGTGCCAGCACCGAAGGGGGGGGATACACAGATACGCAGTATTTT.

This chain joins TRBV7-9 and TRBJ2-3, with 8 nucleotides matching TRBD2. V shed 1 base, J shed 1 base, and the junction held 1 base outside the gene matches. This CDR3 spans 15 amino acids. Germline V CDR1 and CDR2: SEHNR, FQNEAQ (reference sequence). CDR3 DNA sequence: TGTGCCAGCAGCTTAGGGCGGGGGGGCACAGATACGCAGTATTTT. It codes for CASSLGRGGTDTQYF.

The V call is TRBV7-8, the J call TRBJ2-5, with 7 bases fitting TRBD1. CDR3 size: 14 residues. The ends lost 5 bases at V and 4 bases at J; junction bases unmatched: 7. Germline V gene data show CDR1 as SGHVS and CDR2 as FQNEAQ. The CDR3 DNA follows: TGTGCCAGCAGCCTAAGGACAGGCGGAGAGACCCAGTACTTC. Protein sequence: CASSLRTGGETQYF.

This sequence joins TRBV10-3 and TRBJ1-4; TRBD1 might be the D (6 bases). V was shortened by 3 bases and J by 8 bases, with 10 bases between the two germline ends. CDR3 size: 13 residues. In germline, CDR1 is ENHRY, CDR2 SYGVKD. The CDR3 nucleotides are TGTGCCATCAGTGATACAGGGCGGGAAAAACTGTTTTTT. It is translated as CAISDTGREKLFF.

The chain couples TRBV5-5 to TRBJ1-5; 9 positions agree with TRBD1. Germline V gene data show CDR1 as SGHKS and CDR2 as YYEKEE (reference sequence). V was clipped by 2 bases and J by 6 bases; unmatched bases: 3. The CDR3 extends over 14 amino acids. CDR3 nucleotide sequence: TGTGCCAGCAGCTTTGGGACAGGGACTCAGCCCCAGCATTTT. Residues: CASSFGTGTQPQHF. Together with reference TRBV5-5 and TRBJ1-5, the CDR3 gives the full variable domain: DAGVTQSPTHLIKTRGQQVTLRCSPISGHKSVSWYQQVLGQGPQFIFQYYEKEERGRGNFPDRFSARQFPNYSSELNVNALLLGDSALYLCASSFGTGTQPQHFGDGTRLSIL.

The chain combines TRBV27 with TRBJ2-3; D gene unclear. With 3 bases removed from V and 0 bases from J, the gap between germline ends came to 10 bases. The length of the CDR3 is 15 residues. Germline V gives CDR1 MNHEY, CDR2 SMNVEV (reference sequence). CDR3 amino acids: CASSLGRVSTDTQYF. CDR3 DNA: TGTGCCAGCAGTTTGGGTCGGGTAAGCACAGATACGCAGTATTTT.